Reported below is one TCR beta chain. The sample comes from a study of shared clonotypes between healthy human individuals. There are 16 residues in the CDR3. The germline V gene encodes CDR1 SGDLS and CDR2 YYNGEE. Trimming at V came to 3 bases and at J to 3 bases, leaving 9 bases not matched to a gene. The data were produced by immunoSEQ multiplex PCR, yet TCRdb's version contains in-frame clones alone and is incomplete. The sample holds fewer than 3 million clones; around 92% are singletons and the top ten take approximately 0.39%. The sequencing input was naive CD4+ T cells from PBMCs. Subset: CD45RA+ positively selected. The clonotype originates from a man between 18 and 35 years old in good health. Some clones in this sample may be carry-over from other donors' samples. V is TRBV9 and J is TRBJ2-1; the match to TRBD2 covers 7 bases. CDR3 protein: CASSALVQRDYNEQFF. The CDR3, as DNA: TGTGCCAGCAGCGCCCTCGTCCAGCGGGACTACAATGAGCAGTTCTTC.